One sample yielded the 12 T cell receptor beta chains listed below, sequenced in a study of identical twins. TCRdb re-called the 5' RACE reads with MiXCR, one entry per CDR3 protein. The sample shows around 340,000 distinct CDR3 sequences, approximately 9.1% of them seen only once. The sequencing sample was made of naive T cells sorted from blood. All receptors derive from a woman aged 45-59 years in good health.

The table lists this clonotype with a few counts. The rearrangement joins TRBV12-3 or TRBV12-4 to TRBJ2-7; D is undetermined. Trimming pared 7 bases from V and 1 base from J, leaving 8 bases between. The CDR3 totals 12 residues. The CDR3: CASTAPSYEQYV. CDR3 nucleotides: TGTGCCAGCACGGCTCCATCCTACGAGCAGTACGTC.

This clonotype was counted a few times. The chain joins TRBV5-1 to TRBJ2-5, with D unresolved. Trimming removed 4 bases from V and 0 bases from J, with 16 bases in between. The germline V gene encodes CDR1 SGHRS and CDR2 YFSETQ. The CDR3 has 16 amino acids. CDR3: CASSRTDTLYQETQYF. CDR3 sequence (DNA): TGCGCCAGCAGCCGAACCGATACCTTGTACCAAGAGACCCAGTACTTC.

The chain employs TRBV12-3 or TRBV12-4 and TRBJ2-1; 10 bases align to TRBD2. The CDR3 is made up of 15 amino acids. V shed 6 bases, J shed 7 bases, and the junction held 9 bases outside the gene matches. CDR3 protein: CASRSSGRYTNEQFF. The CDR3 DNA sequence: TGTGCCAGCAGGTCTAGCGGGAGATATACAAATGAGCAGTTCTTC.

This clonotype occurred a few times. The chain uses TRBV20-1 and TRBJ2-2; perhaps TRBD1 as D (6 bases). The CDR3 consists of 15 residues. Trimming removed 4 bases from V and 4 bases from J, with 16 bases in between. CDR1 and CDR2 from the germline V gene are DFQATT and SNEGSKA (reference sequence). CDR3 amino acids: CSATRDKLVTGELFF. DNA for the CDR3: TGCAGTGCTACCAGGGACAAGTTGGTCACCGGGGAGCTGTTTTTT.

As for this clonotype: A much more abundant neighbour one base away suggests this may be a read error. This sequence joins TRBV20-1 and TRBJ2-5; 7 bases agree with TRBD2. Germline V gives CDR1 DFQATT, CDR2 SNEGSKA (reference sequence). The CDR3 totals 16 residues. Trimming took 1 base from V and 4 from J; bases not matched to a gene: 12. The CDR3 region is CSARVAGSTIRETQYF. The CDR3 nucleotides are TGCAGTGCTAGAGTAGCGGGCTCTACTATCCGAGAGACCCAGTACTTC.

This chain connects TRBV11-2 to TRBJ2-1; D not certain. The V and J ends lost 5 bases and 1 base respectively, with 9 bases between them. The length of the CDR3 is 14 residues. CDR1 and CDR2 (germline): SGHAT, FQNNGV. CDR3 sequence: CASSPVKSYNEQFF. The CDR3 DNA is TGTGCCAGCAGCCCCGTTAAGTCCTACAATGAGCAGTTCTTC.

This clonotype was seen ten or more times. This rearrangement joins TRBV5-1 to TRBJ1-5, with a weak D call TRBD1 (6 bases). The ends were cut back, 3 bases at V and 9 bases at J, with 13 bases in the middle. Germline values: CDR1 SGHRS, CDR2 YFSETQ. The CDR3 totals 13 residues. The CDR3 region is CASSSAGQPPQHF. The CDR3 bases are TGCGCCAGCAGCTCTGCTGGACAGCCGCCCCAGCATTTT.

This clonotype was observed a handful of times. The chain combines TRBV20-1 with TRBJ1-6, with 7 bases identical to TRBD1. V lost 0 bases to trimming and J lost 8 bases; unmatched junction nucleotides: 1. Germline lookup yields CDR1 DFQATT and CDR2 SNEGSKA (reference sequence). This CDR3 region has 13 residues. The CDR3 region has the DNA TGCAGTGCTAGAGACACAGGGGATTCACCCCTCCACTTT. Amino acids: CSARDTGDSPLHF.

This clonotype showed up many times. The chain combines TRBV24-1 with TRBJ2-1; D gene ambiguous. The CDR3 covers 15 residues. The V end was cut by 3 bases, the J end by 4 bases, with 12 bases between. The germline V gene encodes CDR1 KGHDR and CDR2 SFDVKD. The CDR3 DNA is TGTGCCACCAGTGATCCGTCGGTCCCATACAATGAGCAGTTCTTC. Amino acids: CATSDPSVPYNEQFF.

At least ten counts were recorded for this clonotype. J is TRBJ2-5 and V is TRBV12-3 or TRBV12-4, with D unclear. Trimming cost V 2 bases and J 5 bases, with 9 bases left between them. The CDR3 contains 13 residues. The CDR3, as DNA: TGTGCCAGCAGTTTACAGTCAAGGGAGACCCAGTACTTC. It translates to CASSLQSRETQYF.

This clonotype was recorded at least ten times. V is TRBV6-6 and J is TRBJ1-1, with D hard to call. The CDR3 is 11 amino acids. Germline V gene data show CDR1 as MNHNY and CDR2 as SVGAGI (reference sequence). V gave up 6 bases and J gave up 10 bases, with 12 bases separating them. In DNA, the CDR3 is TGTGCCAGCAGGACCCCGGGTGGAGCTTTCTTT. It yields the protein CASRTPGGAFF.

V gene TRBV20-1 combines with J gene TRBJ2-1; the D is unclear. V gave up 3 bases and J gave up 2 bases, with 11 bases separating them. This CDR3 comprises 14 residues. Germline CDR1 DFQATT, CDR2 SNEGSKA (reference sequence). The CDR3 region is CSASRANAYNEQFF. The CDR3 bases are TGCAGTGCTAGTAGGGCCAACGCCTACAATGAGCAGTTCTTC.